The 29 T cell receptor beta chains reported below all come from one sample, sequenced in a study of T cell responses to AZD1222 COVID-19 vaccine. The repertoire was sequenced with immunoSEQ multiplex PCR; TCRdb's copy has only in-frame clones and lacks some. The profile shows 160,000 or so clones, approximately 90% of them singletons. Sequenced material: peripheral blood, taken 28 days after the second AZD1222 dose. The origin of the receptors is an adult who received the AZD1222 COVID-19 vaccine.

The chain employs TRBV10-1 and TRBJ1-1; D is possibly TRBD1 (6 bases). V lost 7 bases, J lost 1 base, and 25 bases lay in between. This CDR3 is built from 18 residues. Germline V gene lookup returns CDR1 WNHNN and CDR2 SYGVQD (reference sequence). The CDR3 nucleotides read TGCGCCAGCAAGGAGGGGGGGAACATGAAGGCGGGGAACACTGAAGCTTTCTTT. It translates to CASKEGGNMKAGNTEAFF.

The chain links TRBV28 to TRBJ2-1; D is uncertain. Germline V gene lookup returns CDR1 MDHEN and CDR2 SYDVKM. The CDR3 is made up of 11 amino acids. Trimming stripped 2 bases from V and 5 bases from J, with 1 base between. Written as DNA, the CDR3 is TGTGCCAGCAGTTTAAACAATGAGCAGTTCTTC. This sequence encodes CASSLNNEQFF.

The J gene is TRBJ2-7, the V gene TRBV2; D gene ambiguous. Per the germline V gene, CDR1 is SNHLY and CDR2 is FYNNEI. Trimming removed 2 bases at V and 5 bases at J, with 13 bases between. The CDR3 contains 14 residues. The DNA of the CDR3 is TGTGCCAGCAGTGAAAGACACCCCGTCGACGAGCAGTACTTC. Its translation: CASSERHPVDEQYF.

The V and J genes are TRBV2 and TRBJ2-1; D might be TRBD2 (6 bases). The CDR3 sequence is 15 residues long. The germline V and J ends were trimmed by 9 bases and 10 bases, with 25 bases remaining between them. In germline, CDR1 is SNHLY, CDR2 FYNNEI. CDR3 bases: TGTGCCAGGAAACCTACGGGACTCTCGCCGGGGGAGCAGTTCTTC. The encoded protein is CARKPTGLSPGEQFF.

The chain employs TRBV3-1 (or the pseudogene TRBV3-2) and TRBJ2-1, with a tentative D call TRBD1 (6 bases). CDR3 size: 16 residues. Germline V lookup: CDR1 LGHDT, CDR2 YNNKEL (reference sequence). Trimming removed 5 bases from V and 3 bases from J, with 17 bases in between. CDR3 residues: CASSSSRRGFYNEQFF. CDR3 in DNA: TGTGCCAGCAGCAGCTCCAGAAGGGGGTTCTACAATGAGCAGTTCTTC.

The J gene is TRBJ1-6, the V gene TRBV7-6, with 8 bases identical to TRBD1. Unmatched junction bases numbered 10, after V lost 3 bases and J lost 0 bases. Per germline, CDR1 SGHVS and CDR2 FNYEAQ. This CDR3 has 19 residues. The CDR3 bases are TGTGCCAGCAGCTTGGTTCCGGGACAGGAGAACTCCTATAATTCACCCCTCCACTTT. It is translated as CASSLVPGQENSYNSPLHF.

This chain joins TRBV5-1 and TRBJ2-2; the D gene is possibly TRBD2 (5 bases). Trimming shortened V by 2 bases and J by 6 bases, and 11 bases separated the two germline ends. The CDR3 has 14 amino acids. Germline CDR1 is SGHRS and CDR2 is YFSETQ. CDR3 loop: CASSLWTPPGELFF. The CDR3 DNA reads TGCGCCAGCAGCTTATGGACTCCCCCCGGGGAGCTGTTTTTT.

The chain is built from TRBV11-2 and TRBJ2-2; D is unclear. From germline, CDR1 is SGHAT and CDR2 FQNNGV. The CDR3 is made up of 15 amino acids. V lost 6 bases and J lost 3, with 14 bases in between. The CDR3 is CASSSASTYTGELFF. CDR3 bases: TGTGCCAGCAGTTCGGCTTCTACATACACCGGGGAGCTGTTTTTT.

This chain links TRBV19 with TRBJ1-1; 8 bases match TRBD1. This CDR3 has 14 amino acids. J lost 6 bases, V lost 5 bases, and 8 bases had no gene match. Germline CDR1 is LNHDA and CDR2 is SQIVND (reference sequence). CDR3: CASSLQETGAEAFF. In DNA form, the CDR3 reads TGTGCCAGTAGTTTACAAGAGACAGGGGCTGAAGCTTTCTTT. Together with reference TRBV19 and TRBJ1-1, the CDR3 gives the full variable domain: DGGITQSPKYLFRKEGQNVTLSCEQNLNHDAMYWYRQDPGQGLRLIYYSQIVNDFQKGDIAEGYSVSREKKESFPLTVTSAQKNPTAFYLCASSLQETGAEAFFGQGTRLTVV.

The genes are TRBV5-1 and TRBJ1-6; 12 bases agree with TRBD1. CDR3 length: 17 residues. Trimming at V came to 1 base and at J to 9 bases, leaving 8 bases not matched to a gene. Germline loops: CDR1 SGHRS, CDR2 YFSETQ. CDR3 amino acids: CASSLQGQGAPGSPLHF. The CDR3 DNA reads TGCGCCAGCAGCTTGCAGGGACAGGGGGCACCGGGTTCACCCCTCCACTTT.

This chain links TRBV28 with TRBJ1-2; no firm D call. Per the germline V gene, CDR1 is MDHEN and CDR2 is SYDVKM. This CDR3 has 13 amino acids. Trimming took 11 bases from V and 3 from J, leaving 16 bases between them. The CDR3 nucleotides read TGTGCCTCCGGGAGGGCTGAGTACTATGGCTACACCTTC. Translated, it gives CASGRAEYYGYTF.

Comment on this clone: The same CDR3 arises from other DNA sequences in this sample as well. The chain recombines TRBV12-3 or TRBV12-4 with TRBJ2-1; the D gene is possibly TRBD1 (5 bases). Trimming cost V 4 bases and J 10 bases, with 8 bases left between them. There are 11 residues in the CDR3. CDR3 region: CASSSGLEQFF. CDR3 in DNA: TGTGCCAGCAGTTCAGGGTTGGAGCAGTTCTTC.

In DNA, the CDR3 is TGTGCCAGCAGCACCCGACAGGGGAGGCCCACCGGCTACACCTTC. Translating gives CASSTRQGRPTGYTF. J is TRBJ1-2 and V is TRBV11-2; TRBD1 matches at 8 bases. V gave up 5 bases and J gave up 8 bases; unmatched junction bases: 13. Germline lookup yields CDR1 SGHAT and CDR2 FQNNGV. This CDR3 spans 15 amino acids.

The V and J genes are TRBV6-6 and TRBJ1-1; 8 nucleotides match TRBD1. Unmatched junction bases numbered 8, after V lost 0 bases and J lost 8 bases. The V gene's germline CDR1 is MNHNY and CDR2 SVGAGI (reference sequence). The CDR3 is made up of 15 amino acids. The CDR3 DNA sequence: TGTGCCAGCAGTTACTCGAACAGGGGGGATTGGGAAGCTTTCTTT. This gives the protein CASSYSNRGDWEAFF.

The gene calls are TRBV2 and TRBJ1-1; D unclear. Germline loops: CDR1 SNHLY, CDR2 FYNNEI. V dropped 7 bases and J dropped 1 base, with 10 bases sitting between them. The CDR3 sequence is 13 residues long. The CDR3 spells CASKYSPNTEAFF. The CDR3 coding sequence is TGTGCCAGCAAATACAGCCCGAACACTGAAGCTTTCTTT.

This clone was observed once. V is TRBV11-2 and J is TRBJ2-3; D might be TRBD1 (7 bases). V was cut by 0 bases and J by 2 bases, with 12 bases left in between. CDR1 is SGHAT, CDR2 FQNNGV, per germline. The CDR3 loop spans 16 amino acids. Written as DNA, the CDR3 is TGTGCCAGCAGCTTAGAGGCAGGGGGGTTCACAGATACGCAGTATTTT. Translation gives CASSLEAGGFTDTQYF.

The rearrangement joins TRBV5-1 to TRBJ2-3; 8 nucleotides match TRBD2. The junction had 12 bases not matched to a gene; V was cut back by 5 bases and J by 4 bases. The CDR3 is made up of 16 amino acids. Germline values: CDR1 SGHRS, CDR2 YFSETQ. The CDR3: CASSPGRTSTADTQYF. Written as DNA, the CDR3 is TGCGCCAGCAGTCCCGGCAGGACTAGCACAGCAGATACGCAGTATTTT.

The V gene is TRBV27, the J gene TRBJ1-1; D uncertain. This CDR3 has 13 amino acids. Per germline, CDR1 MNHEY and CDR2 SMNVEV (reference sequence). The V gene lost 5 bases and the J gene lost 3 bases, with 10 bases spanning the gap. The CDR3 DNA reads as TGTGCCAGCAGTCGGAAGACGGACACTGAAGCTTTCTTT. Amino acids: CASSRKTDTEAFF.

The V call is TRBV19, the J call TRBJ2-1; 9 bases agree with TRBD1. The CDR3 is 17 residues long. Germline values: CDR1 LNHDA, CDR2 SQIVND (reference sequence). The trim removed 5 bases at V and 3 bases at J, leaving 11 bases unmatched. CDR3 nucleotide sequence: TGTGCCAGTAGTCCTACTCAGACAGGGGGTAGCTACAATGAGCAGTTCTTC. Amino acid sequence: CASSPTQTGGSYNEQFF.

The chain links TRBV27 to TRBJ2-1; D is unresolved. Trimming cost V 0 bases and J 9 bases, with 9 bases left between them. Germline V gene lookup returns CDR1 MNHEY and CDR2 SMNVEV (reference sequence). The CDR3 length is 13 residues. DNA of the CDR3: TGTGCCAGCAGTTTATCGCACGATAGTGAGCAGTTCTTC. The encoded protein is CASSLSHDSEQFF.

This clone has just one count. The rearrangement joins TRBV29-1 to TRBJ1-1, with a weak D call TRBD1 (5 bases). CDR3 length equals 12 residues. V dropped 5 bases and J dropped 1 base, with 8 bases sitting between them. The germline CDR1 and CDR2 sequences are SQVTM and ANQGSEA. CDR3 amino acids: CSVNGGNTEAFF. CDR3 in DNA: TGCAGCGTTAACGGGGGGAACACTGAAGCTTTCTTT.

The gene calls are TRBV11-3 and TRBJ1-5, with a tentative D call TRBD1 (5 bases). Germline V gene data show CDR1 as SGHNT and CDR2 as YENEEA. V shed 5 bases and J shed 9 bases, with 23 bases lying between them. The CDR3 is 16 amino acids. CDR3 nucleotides: TGTGCCAGCAGCCAGACCAGTGGGACGGTGCACGGGCCCCAGCATTTT. Translated, it gives CASSQTSGTVHGPQHF.

This chain uses TRBV6-5 with TRBJ1-2, with a tentative D call TRBD1 (5 bases). Germline V gene data show CDR1 as MNHEY and CDR2 as SVGAGI. Between the trimmed V and J ends, which lost 6 bases and 4 bases, there was a span of 12 bases. The CDR3 runs to 13 residues. The CDR3 sequence is CASSLIDSYGYTF. In nucleotides, the CDR3 is TGTGCCAGCAGCTTAATTGACAGCTATGGCTACACCTTC.

The CDR3 loop is CASSVVAGPDTEAFF. The CDR3 DNA reads as TGTGCCAGCAGCGTAGTGGCAGGCCCCGACACTGAAGCTTTCTTT. The genes are TRBV9 and TRBJ1-1; no clear D. This CDR3 is 15 amino acids long. The V and J ends lost 0 bases and 3 bases respectively, with 12 bases between them. Germline V gene sequence: CDR1 SGDLS, CDR2 YYNGEE. The full variable domain, rest sourced from reference TRBV9 and TRBJ1-1, is DSGVTQTPKHLITATGQRVTLRCSPRSGDLSVYWYQQSLDQGLQFLIQYYNGEERAKGNILERFSAQQFPDLHSELNLSSLELGDSALYFCASSVVAGPDTEAFFGQGTRLTVV.

The chain uses TRBV27 and TRBJ1-2; tentative D call: TRBD1 (5 bases). Trimming removed 3 bases at V and 4 bases at J, with 9 bases between. CDR3 length: 13 residues. In germline, CDR1 is MNHEY, CDR2 SMNVEV (reference sequence). Here the CDR3 reads CASSFPGAYGYTF. CDR3 DNA: TGTGCCAGCAGTTTTCCTGGGGCCTATGGCTACACCTTC.

CDR3 loop: CAISPTGTGRFTEAFF. The DNA of the CDR3 is TGTGCCATCAGTCCAACCGGGACAGGGCGCTTCACTGAAGCTTTCTTT. The genes are TRBV10-3 and TRBJ1-1, with 9 bases aligning to TRBD1. The germline V gene has CDR1 ENHRY and CDR2 SYGVKD. With 5 bases clipped from V and 4 bases from J, the junction kept 11 bases outside the gene matches. The CDR3 is 16 amino acids.

This sequence joins TRBV3-1 (or the pseudogene TRBV3-2) and TRBJ1-6; D possibly corresponds to TRBD1 (6 bases). The CDR3 extends over 15 amino acids. V lost 2 bases and J 7 bases, leaving 12 bases between the germline ends. Per the germline V gene, CDR1 is LGHDT and CDR2 is YNNKEL (reference sequence). The CDR3 bases are TGTGCCAGCAGCCAAACCACAGGGTTCAATTCACCCCTCCACTTT. It is translated as CASSQTTGFNSPLHF.

The chain is built from TRBV2 and TRBJ1-6, with D maybe TRBD1 (5 bases). Germline values: CDR1 SNHLY, CDR2 FYNNEI. The V and J ends lost 2 bases and 7 bases respectively, with 6 bases between them. This CDR3 spans 13 amino acids. The CDR3 here is CASSEQGNSPLHF. For the CDR3, the DNA is TGTGCCAGCAGTGAACAGGGAAATTCACCCCTCCACTTT.

The rearrangement uses TRBV2 and TRBJ2-3, with D perhaps matching TRBD1 or TRBD2 (6 bases each). The CDR3 is made up of 14 amino acids. Germline lookup yields CDR1 SNHLY and CDR2 FYNNEI. The ends were cut back, 7 bases at V and 6 bases at J, with 17 bases in the middle. In DNA, the CDR3 is TGTGCCAGCATGAGGATCCCGGGGGCGGATACGCAGTATTTT. Translated, it gives CASMRIPGADTQYF.